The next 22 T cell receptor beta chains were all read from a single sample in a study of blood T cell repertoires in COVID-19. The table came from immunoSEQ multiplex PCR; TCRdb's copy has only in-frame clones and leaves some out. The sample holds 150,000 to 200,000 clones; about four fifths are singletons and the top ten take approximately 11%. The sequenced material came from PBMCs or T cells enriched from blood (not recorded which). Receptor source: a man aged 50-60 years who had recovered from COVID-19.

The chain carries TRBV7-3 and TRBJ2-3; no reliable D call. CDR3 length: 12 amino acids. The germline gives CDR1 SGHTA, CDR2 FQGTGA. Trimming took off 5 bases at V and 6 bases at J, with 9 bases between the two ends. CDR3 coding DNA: TGTGCCAGCAGCCTTAACAGTGATACGCAGTATTTT. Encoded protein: CASSLNSDTQYF.

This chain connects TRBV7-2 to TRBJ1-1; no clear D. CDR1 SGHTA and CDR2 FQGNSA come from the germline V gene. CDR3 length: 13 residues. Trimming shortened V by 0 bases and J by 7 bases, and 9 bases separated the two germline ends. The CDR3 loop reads CASSLAGRLEAFF. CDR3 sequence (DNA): TGTGCCAGCAGCTTAGCCGGCAGGCTTGAAGCTTTCTTT.

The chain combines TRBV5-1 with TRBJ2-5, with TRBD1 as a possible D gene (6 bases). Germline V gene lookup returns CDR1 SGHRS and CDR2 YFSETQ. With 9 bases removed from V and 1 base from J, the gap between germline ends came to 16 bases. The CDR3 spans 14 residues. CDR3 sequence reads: CATRRDNLQETQYF. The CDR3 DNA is TGCGCCACCAGAAGGGACAACCTCCAAGAGACCCAGTACTTC. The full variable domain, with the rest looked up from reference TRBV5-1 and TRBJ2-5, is KAGVTQTPRYLIKTRGQQVTLSCSPISGHRSVSWYQQTPGQGLQFLFEYFSETQRNKGNFPGRFSGRQFSNSRSEMNVSTLELGDSALYLCATRRDNLQETQYFGPGTRLLVL.

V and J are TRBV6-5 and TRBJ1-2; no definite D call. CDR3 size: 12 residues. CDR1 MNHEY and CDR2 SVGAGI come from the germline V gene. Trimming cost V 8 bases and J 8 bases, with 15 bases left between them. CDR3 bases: TGTGCCAGCGGAGTTGGAGTTGGGGGCTACACCTTC. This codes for CASGVGVGGYTF.

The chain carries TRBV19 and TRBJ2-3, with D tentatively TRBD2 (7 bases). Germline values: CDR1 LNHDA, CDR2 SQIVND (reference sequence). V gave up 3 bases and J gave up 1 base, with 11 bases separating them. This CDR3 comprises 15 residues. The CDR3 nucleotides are TGTGCCAGTAGTATCGGGGAGGGGGGCACAGATACGCAGTATTTT. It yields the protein CASSIGEGGTDTQYF.

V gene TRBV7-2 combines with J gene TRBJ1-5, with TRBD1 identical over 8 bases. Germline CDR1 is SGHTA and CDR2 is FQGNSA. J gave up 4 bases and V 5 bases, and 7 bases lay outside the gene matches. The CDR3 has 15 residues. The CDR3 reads CASSPIRDRNQPQHF. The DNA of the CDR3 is TGTGCCAGCAGCCCCATCCGGGACAGGAATCAGCCCCAGCATTTT. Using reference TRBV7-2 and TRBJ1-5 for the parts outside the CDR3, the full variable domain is GAGVSQSPSNKVTEKGKDVELRCDPISGHTALYWYRQSLGQGLEFLIYFQGNSAPDKSGLPSDRFSAERTGGSVSTLTIQRTQQEDSAVYLCASSPIRDRNQPQHFGDGTRLSIL.

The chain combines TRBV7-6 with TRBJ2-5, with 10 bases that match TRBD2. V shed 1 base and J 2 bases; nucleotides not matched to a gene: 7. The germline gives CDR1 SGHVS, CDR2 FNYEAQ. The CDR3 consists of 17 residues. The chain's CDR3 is CASSLGPSGGPQETQYF. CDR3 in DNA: TGTGCCAGCAGCTTAGGCCCTAGCGGGGGACCTCAAGAGACCCAGTACTTC.

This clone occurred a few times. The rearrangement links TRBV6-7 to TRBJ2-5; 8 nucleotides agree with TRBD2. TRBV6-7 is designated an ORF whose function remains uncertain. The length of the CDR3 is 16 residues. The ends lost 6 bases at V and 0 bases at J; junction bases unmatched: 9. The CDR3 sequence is CASSLRGGLYQETQYF. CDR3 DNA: TGTGCCAGCAGCCTCCGGGGGGGCTTGTACCAAGAGACCCAGTACTTC.

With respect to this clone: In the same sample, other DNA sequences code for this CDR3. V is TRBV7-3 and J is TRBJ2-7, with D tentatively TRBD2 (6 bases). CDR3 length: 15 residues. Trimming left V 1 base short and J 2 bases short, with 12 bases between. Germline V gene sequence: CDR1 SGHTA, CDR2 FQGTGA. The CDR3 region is CASSLSSGGPYEQYF. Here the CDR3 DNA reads TGTGCCAGCAGCTTAAGTAGCGGAGGCCCCTACGAGCAGTACTTC.

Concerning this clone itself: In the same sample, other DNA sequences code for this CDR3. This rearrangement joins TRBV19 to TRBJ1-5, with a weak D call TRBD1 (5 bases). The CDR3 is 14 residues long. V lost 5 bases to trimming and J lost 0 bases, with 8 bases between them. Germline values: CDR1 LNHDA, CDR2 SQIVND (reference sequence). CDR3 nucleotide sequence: TGTGCCAGTAGTGGACAAAATAGCAATCAGCCCCAGCATTTT. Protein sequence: CASSGQNSNQPQHF. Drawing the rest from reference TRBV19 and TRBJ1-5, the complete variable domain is DGGITQSPKYLFRKEGQNVTLSCEQNLNHDAMYWYRQDPGQGLRLIYYSQIVNDFQKGDIAEGYSVSREKKESFPLTVTSAQKNPTAFYLCASSGQNSNQPQHFGDGTRLSIL.

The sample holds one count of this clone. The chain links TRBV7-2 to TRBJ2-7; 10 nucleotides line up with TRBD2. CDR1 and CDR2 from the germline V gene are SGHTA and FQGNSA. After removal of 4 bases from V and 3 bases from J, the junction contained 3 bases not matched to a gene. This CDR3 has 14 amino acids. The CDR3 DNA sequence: TGTGCCAGCAGCTCGTCTAGCGGGAGCTACGAGCAGTACTTC. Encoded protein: CASSSSSGSYEQYF.

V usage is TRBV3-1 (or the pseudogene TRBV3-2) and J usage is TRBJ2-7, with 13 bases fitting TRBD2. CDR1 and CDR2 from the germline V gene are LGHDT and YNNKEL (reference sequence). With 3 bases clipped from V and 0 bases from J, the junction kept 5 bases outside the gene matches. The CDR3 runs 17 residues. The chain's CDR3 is CASSHEGLAGRSYEQYF. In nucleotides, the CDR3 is TGTGCCAGCAGCCACGAGGGACTAGCGGGGCGCTCCTACGAGCAGTACTTC.

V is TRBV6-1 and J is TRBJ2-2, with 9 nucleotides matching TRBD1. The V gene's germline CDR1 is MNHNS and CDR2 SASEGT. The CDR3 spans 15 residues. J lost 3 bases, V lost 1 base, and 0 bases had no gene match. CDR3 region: CASSEGTGDTGELFF. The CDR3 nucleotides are TGTGCCAGCAGTGAAGGGACAGGGGACACCGGGGAGCTGTTTTTT.

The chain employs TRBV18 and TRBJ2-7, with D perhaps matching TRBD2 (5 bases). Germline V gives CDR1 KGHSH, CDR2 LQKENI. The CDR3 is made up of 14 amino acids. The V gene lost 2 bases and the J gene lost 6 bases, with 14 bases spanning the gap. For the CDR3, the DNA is TGTGCCAGCTCACCATTCAGTCAAGAGGGCGAGCAGTACTTC. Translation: CASSPFSQEGEQYF.

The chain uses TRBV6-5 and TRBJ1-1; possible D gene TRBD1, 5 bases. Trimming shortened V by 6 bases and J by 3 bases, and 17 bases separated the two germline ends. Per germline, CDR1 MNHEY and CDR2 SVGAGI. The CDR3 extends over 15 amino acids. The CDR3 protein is CASSRGHARDTEAFF. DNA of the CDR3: TGTGCCAGCAGCCGCGGACACGCACGGGACACTGAAGCTTTCTTT.

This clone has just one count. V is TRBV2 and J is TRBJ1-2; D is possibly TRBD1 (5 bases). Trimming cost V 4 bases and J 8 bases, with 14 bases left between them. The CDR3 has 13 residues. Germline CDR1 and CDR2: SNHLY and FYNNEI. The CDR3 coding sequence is TGTGCCAGCAGTGTTTTAGGCAGGGCGGGCTACACCTTC. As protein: CASSVLGRAGYTF.

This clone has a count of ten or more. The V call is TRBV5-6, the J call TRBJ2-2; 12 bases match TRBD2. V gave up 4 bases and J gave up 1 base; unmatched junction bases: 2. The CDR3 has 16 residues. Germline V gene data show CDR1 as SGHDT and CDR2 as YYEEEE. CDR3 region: CASSLGLAGNTGELFF. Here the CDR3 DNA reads TGTGCCAGCAGCCTGGGACTAGCGGGGAACACCGGGGAGCTGTTTTTT.

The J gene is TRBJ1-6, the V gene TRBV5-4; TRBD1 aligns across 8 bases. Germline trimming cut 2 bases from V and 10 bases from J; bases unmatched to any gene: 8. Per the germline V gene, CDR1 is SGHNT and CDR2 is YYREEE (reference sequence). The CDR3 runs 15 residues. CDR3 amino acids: CASSFRTGLDSPLHF. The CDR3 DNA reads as TGTGCCAGCAGCTTTAGGACAGGGTTGGACTCACCCCTCCACTTT.

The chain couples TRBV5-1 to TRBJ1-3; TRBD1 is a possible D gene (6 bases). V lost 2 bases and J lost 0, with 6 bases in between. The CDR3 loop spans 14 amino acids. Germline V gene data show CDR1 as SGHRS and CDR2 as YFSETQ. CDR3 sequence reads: CASSLQGSGNTIYF. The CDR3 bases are TGCGCCAGCAGCTTACAGGGCTCTGGAAACACCATATATTTT.

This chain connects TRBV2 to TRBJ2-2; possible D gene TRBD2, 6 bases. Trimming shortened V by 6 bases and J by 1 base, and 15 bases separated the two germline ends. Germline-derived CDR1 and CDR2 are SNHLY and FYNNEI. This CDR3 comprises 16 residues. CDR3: CASRVRLGGNTGELFF. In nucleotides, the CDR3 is TGTGCCAGCAGGGTCCGACTGGGAGGGAACACCGGGGAGCTGTTTTTT.

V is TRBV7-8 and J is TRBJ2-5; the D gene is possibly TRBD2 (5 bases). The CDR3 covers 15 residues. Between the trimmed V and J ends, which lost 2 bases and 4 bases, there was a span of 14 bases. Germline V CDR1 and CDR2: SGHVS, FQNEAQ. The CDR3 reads CASSLRTLLGETQYF. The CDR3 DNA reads TGTGCCAGCAGCTTACGGACTTTACTGGGAGAGACCCAGTACTTC.

In DNA form, the CDR3 reads TGCGCCAGCAGCCCCCGGGACACCGGCGAGGAGACCCAGTACTTC. It codes for CASSPRDTGEETQYF. The chain carries TRBV5-1 and TRBJ2-5; perhaps TRBD1 as D (6 bases). Trimming left V 4 bases short and J 5 bases short, with 18 bases between. CDR3 length: 15 residues. Germline V gene data show CDR1 as SGHRS and CDR2 as YFSETQ.